This note documents a single T cell receptor beta chain sequence. These data belong to a study of Graves' ophthalmopathy and Graves' hyperthyroidism. The authors diagnosed from clinical symptoms, serum thyroxine, TRAb, thyroid ultrasound and orbital computed tomography. Scientists amplified the TCR beta CDR3 regions from RNA transcripts. RT-PCR with HTBI primers came first, then second-round multiplex PCR. TCRdb redid the calling of the multiplex PCR reads with MiXCR, one entry per CDR3 protein. The table has 260,000 or so distinct CDR3 sequences, about 47% seen once. V gave up 10 bases and J gave up 0 bases, with 12 bases separating them. CDR3 size: 13 residues.

Sequencing was performed on peripheral blood. The clonotype was recovered from an adult man with Graves' ophthalmopathy. The rearrangement uses TRBV12-3 or TRBV12-4 and TRBJ1-1; weak D call: TRBD1 (5 bases). The CDR3: CATGRRVNTEAFF. CDR3 nucleotide sequence: TGTGCCACCGGGCGCAGGGTGAACACTGAAGCTTTCTTT.